This paragraph covers one T cell receptor beta chain sequence. This sample is part of a study of blood T cells in healthy people across ages. The germline CDR1 and CDR2 sequences are SNHLY and FYNNEI. The length of the CDR3 is 15 residues. With 6 bases removed from V and 0 bases from J, the gap between germline ends came to 9 bases. Alongside a J-beta primer mix, a sample-barcoded 5' primer served in a second PCR lasting roughly 7 to 12 cycles. TCRdb reprocessed the 5' RACE reads with MiXCR, giving one entry per CDR3 protein. The table shows about 570,000 distinct CDR3 sequences, with roughly 29% occurring only once.

The receptor's source is a woman in her seventies in good health. Sequencing used blood. The rearrangement links TRBV2 to TRBJ2-6; possible D gene TRBD2, 6 bases. The CDR3 spells CASRRDSSGANVLTF. DNA for the CDR3: TGTGCCAGCAGGAGGGACTCCTCTGGGGCCAACGTCCTGACTTTC.